Included here is one T cell receptor beta chain sequence, with context. The length of the CDR3 is 19 residues. The junction had 9 bases not matched to a gene; V was cut back by 3 bases and J by 0 bases. Germline V gives CDR1 KGHSH, CDR2 LQKENI. Data came from immunoSEQ multiplex PCR; TCRdb stores just in-frame clones and leaves some out. The top ten hold 3.5% to 4.5% of the sample, which has about 120,000 clones, approximately 81% seen once. These data belong to a study of blood T cell repertoires in COVID-19. This sequence was found in a woman aged 50 to 60 with acute or convalescent COVID-19. The gene calls are TRBV18 and TRBJ2-3, with 13 bases that match TRBD2. Sequences were obtained from peripheral blood. The CDR3 here is CASSPFNSTSGGSTDTQYF. The CDR3 bases are TGTGCCAGCTCACCCTTTAATTCGACTAGCGGGGGGAGCACAGATACGCAGTATTTT. Drawing the rest from reference TRBV18 and TRBJ2-3, the complete variable domain is NAGVMQNPRHLVRRRGQEARLRCSPMKGHSHVYWYRQLPEEGLKFMVYLQKENIIDESGMPKERFSAEFPKEGPSILRIQQVVRGDSAAYFCASSPFNSTSGGSTDTQYFGPGTRLTVL.